Shown below are 32 T cell receptor beta chains from a single sample sequenced in a study of breast tumors, draining lymph nodes, adjacent tissues. Samples came from axillary lymph nodes draining the breast cancer. TCRdb itself ran the multiplex PCR reads through MiXCR, one entry per CDR3 protein. The repertoire holds fewer than 200,000 distinct CDR3 sequences, roughly 30% seen once, with approximately 4.2% in the top ten. Input material: axillary lymph node tissue. The receptor source for this set is a female donor with breast cancer. Some clones in this sample may be carry-over from other donors' samples.

Of note for this clonotype: This may stem from a read error, because a much larger clone lies one nucleotide away. The V and J genes are TRBV6-1 and TRBJ2-3; 9 bases line up with TRBD2. Trimming took 4 bases from V and 2 from J; bases not matched to a gene: 10. Looked up from germline, CDR1 is MNHNS and CDR2 is SASEGT. The CDR3 has 17 amino acids. The CDR3: CASSARLAGSYTDTQYF. The CDR3 bases are TGTGCCAGCAGTGCTAGGCTAGCGGGATCCTACACAGATACGCAGTATTTT.

This clonotype was seen repeatedly, ten times or more. The chain combines TRBV7-9 with TRBJ1-6; TRBD1 matches at 7 bases. CDR3 length equals 16 residues. Germline V CDR1 and CDR2: SEHNR, FQNEAQ (reference sequence). V was clipped by 5 bases and J by 3 bases; unmatched bases: 7. The DNA of the CDR3 is TGTGCCAGCAGCACCCGCGGACAGGTCTATAATTCACCCCTCCACTTT. Translation: CASSTRGQVYNSPLHF. The variable domain in full, with the rest retrieved from reference TRBV7-9 and TRBJ1-6, is DTGVSQNPRHKITKRGQNVTFRCDPISEHNRLYWYRQTLGQGPEFLTYFQNEAQLEKSRLLSDRFSAERPKGSFSTLEIQRTEQGDSAMYLCASSTRGQVYNSPLHFGNGTRLTVT.

The chain couples TRBV11-2 to TRBJ1-2; a weak D match, TRBD1 (5 bases). Germline V gene lookup returns CDR1 SGHAT and CDR2 FQNNGV. Trimming took off 3 bases at V and 4 bases at J, with 12 bases between the two ends. The length of the CDR3 is 14 residues. The CDR3 protein is CASSLREGTYGYTF. The CDR3 DNA reads as TGTGCCAGCAGCTTGAGGGAGGGGACCTATGGCTACACCTTC.

Details on this clonotype: A single base separates this from a much larger clone, so it may be a read error. CDR3 bases: TGTGCCAGCAGCCACGAGCGGGGGGGGGCAAATACGCAGTATTTT. Translation: CASSHERGGANTQYF. V usage is TRBV13 and J usage is TRBJ2-3; 10 bases are shared with TRBD2. With V trimmed by 5 bases and J by 7 bases, 9 bases remained unmatched. Germline V gene data show CDR1 as PRHDT and CDR2 as FYEKMQ (reference sequence). This CDR3 spans 15 amino acids. Drawing the rest from reference TRBV13 and TRBJ2-3, the complete variable domain is AAGVIQSPRHLIKEKRETATLKCYPIPRHDTVYWYQQGPGQDPQFLISFYEKMQSDKGSIPDRFSAQQFSDYHSELNMSSLELGDSALYFCASSHERGGANTQYFGPGTRLTVL.

This clonotype showed up just a few times. The V and J genes are TRBV25-1 and TRBJ2-7, with D tentatively TRBD2 (6 bases). The CDR3 sequence is 13 residues long. The germline gives CDR1 MGHDK, CDR2 SYGVNS. The CDR3 spells CARDGGSRIEQYF. The CDR3 region has the DNA TGTGCTAGAGATGGAGGGTCTCGGATCGAGCAGTACTTC.

About this clonotype: Compared with germline, one end of the junction differs, possibly owing to a read error. The V call is TRBV9, the J call TRBJ2-3; no reliable D call. CDR3 length: 16 residues. From germline, CDR1 is SGDLS and CDR2 YYNGEE. The CDR3 spells CASCVDPNRSTDTRYF. The CDR3 DNA reads TGTGCCAGCTGCGTAGATCCCAATAGGAGCACAGATACGCGGTATTTT.

Concerning this clonotype: With a much larger clone just one base away, this may be a read error. The chain employs TRBV19 and TRBJ1-2; 11 nucleotides align to TRBD1. V lost 3 bases to trimming and J lost 6 bases; unmatched junction nucleotides: 12. CDR1 is LNHDA, CDR2 SQIVND, per germline (reference sequence). The CDR3 contains 17 residues. For the CDR3, the DNA is TGTGCCAGTAGTATGCGGGGATCGGGACAGGGGGTTCATGGCTACACCTTC. Translation gives CASSMRGSGQGVHGYTF. Looking up the rest from reference TRBV19 and TRBJ1-2 gives the full variable domain: DGGITQSPKYLFRKEGQNVTLSCEQNLNHDAMYWYRQDPGQGLRLIYYSQIVNDFQKGDIAEGYSVSREKKESFPLTVTSAQKNPTAFYLCASSMRGSGQGVHGYTFGSGTRLTVV.

For this clonotype: With a much larger clone just one base away, this may be a read error. The chain uses TRBV6-2 or TRBV6-3 and TRBJ2-5; weak D call: TRBD1 (7 bases). The CDR3 covers 15 residues. Germline-derived CDR1 and CDR2 are MNHEY and SVGEGT. Trimming cost V 6 bases and J 4 bases, with 18 bases left between them. CDR3 DNA: TGTGCCAGCAGCCATGGCGGGGCAGGGGGAGAGACCCAGTACTTC. It is translated as CASSHGGAGGETQYF.

The sample holds many counts of this clonotype. The chain carries TRBV20-1 and TRBJ2-2, with 14 bases that match TRBD2. CDR1 and CDR2 from the germline V gene are DFQATT and SNEGSKA (reference sequence). V shed 5 bases and J 5 bases; nucleotides not matched to a gene: 1. The CDR3 spans 14 residues. This CDR3 is CSAGTSGRTGELFF. Here the CDR3 DNA reads TGCAGTGCTGGGACTAGCGGGAGAACCGGGGAGCTGTTTTTT.

This clonotype was detected ten times or more. The chain is built from TRBV18 and TRBJ1-4; 7 nucleotides line up with TRBD1. The CDR3 is 17 residues long. With 0 bases clipped from V and 4 bases from J, the junction kept 8 bases outside the gene matches. The germline CDR1 and CDR2 sequences are KGHSH and LQKENI. The CDR3 nucleotides are TGTGCCAGCTCACCACCCCTCGGGACAGCCCATAATGAAAAACTGTTTTTT. Its protein is CASSPPLGTAHNEKLFF.

The V and J genes are TRBV5-1 and TRBJ1-5; no reliable D call. This CDR3 has 15 residues. The germline V and J ends were trimmed by 4 bases and 6 bases, with 17 bases remaining between them. Per germline, CDR1 SGHRS and CDR2 YFSETQ. CDR3 bases: TGCGCCAGCAGCCCATCGAAGGCGGGGTTTCAGCCCCAGCATTTT. Its translation is CASSPSKAGFQPQHF.

There are many counts of this clonotype. The gene calls are TRBV12-5 and TRBJ1-2; possible D gene TRBD1, 5 bases. Trimming shortened V by 2 bases and J by 7 bases, and 11 bases separated the two germline ends. Germline V lookup: CDR1 LGHNT, CDR2 FRNRAP. The CDR3 length is 13 residues. The CDR3 here is CASGLNLGRGYTF. Written as DNA, the CDR3 is TGTGCTAGTGGTTTGAATCTGGGACGTGGCTACACCTTC.

This clonotype appeared many times. The chain combines TRBV28 with TRBJ1-2, with D possibly TRBD1 on 6 matching bases. Per the germline V gene, CDR1 is MDHEN and CDR2 is SYDVKM. V dropped 10 bases and J dropped 11 bases, with 20 bases sitting between them. The CDR3 contains 12 residues. The CDR3, as DNA: TGTGCCACCGAGGACAGCTGGGAATGGTACACCTTC. It codes for CATEDSWEWYTF.

This clonotype appeared a single time. This clone may be a read error of a much larger clone one base away. In this CDR3 the conserved last residue, phenylalanine or tryptophan, is missing, so a read error is likely. CDR3 sequence (DNA): TGTGCCTGGAGTGTTGGGAGTAGGGGACTAGCCTACGAGCAGTACCTC. This encodes CAWSVGSRGLAYEQYL. The chain has TRBV30 and TRBJ2-7; 8 positions match TRBD2. The CDR3 is 16 amino acids. In germline, CDR1 is GTSNPN, CDR2 SVGIG (reference sequence). V dropped 0 bases and J dropped 2; count of bases not matched to a gene: 9.

The CDR3 spells CASSLSGHQPQHF. The CDR3 region has the DNA TGTGCCAGCAGTTTATCTGGGCATCAGCCCCAGCATTTT. V and J are TRBV27 and TRBJ1-5; D is unresolved. Germline lookup yields CDR1 MNHEY and CDR2 SMNVEV (reference sequence). V was cut by 0 bases and J by 5 bases, with 5 bases left in between. The CDR3 totals 13 residues.

This clonotype was seen at least ten times. The chain couples TRBV7-8 to TRBJ1-2; D not resolved. The CDR3 contains 14 residues. The V gene's germline CDR1 is SGHVS and CDR2 FQNEAQ. The V end was cut by 4 bases, the J end by 4 bases, with 13 bases between. For the CDR3, the DNA is TGTGCCAGCAGCTCACTCGCAGGCGTCTATGGCTACACCTTC. This sequence encodes CASSSLAGVYGYTF.

This clonotype was picked up many times. The rearrangement uses TRBV15 and TRBJ2-3, with D possibly TRBD1 on 6 matching bases. This CDR3 is built from 17 residues. Germline CDR1 reads LNHNV; CDR2 reads YYDKDF (reference sequence). V was clipped by 3 bases and J by 1 base, with 17 bases between them. The CDR3 DNA reads TGTGCCACCAGCAGCCAGACAGGCCCTCTTGGCACAGATACGCAGTATTTT. Translating it yields CATSSQTGPLGTDTQYF.

This clonotype turned up a few times. This may come from a read error, since a much larger clone is one base off. V and J are TRBV5-5 and TRBJ2-5, with a weak D call TRBD2 (6 bases). Trimming removed 4 bases at V and 5 bases at J, with 15 bases between. Germline V gives CDR1 SGHKS, CDR2 YYEKEE (reference sequence). This CDR3 region has 14 residues. The CDR3 DNA reads as TGTGCCAGCAGCCGGCGCGGGGCGACCGAGACCCAGTACTTC. It yields the protein CASSRRGATETQYF.

The chain recombines TRBV10-3 with TRBJ1-1; D may be TRBD1 (5 bases). This CDR3 has 14 amino acids. The germline CDR1 and CDR2 sequences are ENHRY and SYGVKD. V was trimmed by 0 bases and J by 11 bases, leaving 16 bases between them. The CDR3 here is CAISESGQVHRAFF. For the CDR3, the DNA is TGTGCCATCAGTGAGTCGGGGCAGGTCCACAGGGCTTTCTTT.

This clonotype appeared once. The chain recombines TRBV5-8 with TRBJ1-4, with D tentatively TRBD1 (6 bases). Trimming took 5 bases from V and 11 from J, leaving 13 bases between them. The CDR3 is 12 residues long. The germline V gene encodes CDR1 SGHTS and CDR2 YDEGEE. The DNA for the CDR3 is TGTGCCAGCAGGAGGGCAGGGGAGAAACTGTTTTTT. It yields the protein CASRRAGEKLFF. Looking up the rest from reference TRBV5-8 and TRBJ1-4 gives the full variable domain: EAGVTQSPTHLIKTRGQQATLRCSPISGHTSVYWYQQALGLGLQFLLWYDEGEERNRGNFPPRFSGRQFPNYSSELNVNALELEDSALYLCASRRAGEKLFFGSGTQLSVL.

On this clonotype itself: It may be a read error: a sequence one base away is much more abundant. The chain links TRBV18 to TRBJ2-7; no clear D gene. The CDR3 runs 12 residues. Trimming shortened V by 7 bases and J by 2 bases, and 9 bases separated the two germline ends. Germline V gene lookup returns CDR1 KGHSH and CDR2 LQKENI. CDR3 nucleotide sequence: TGTGCCAGCTTACCCACCACCTACGAGCAGTACTTC. It translates to CASLPTTYEQYF.

This clonotype was seen repeatedly, ten times or more. V usage is TRBV4-2 and J usage is TRBJ1-3; no definite D call. This CDR3 spans 15 amino acids. V gave up 1 base and J gave up 4 bases, with 11 bases separating them. The V gene's germline CDR1 is LGHNA and CDR2 YNFKEQ. CDR3 coding DNA: TGTGCCAGCAGCCAAGGTGAAGGGTTCGGAAACACCATATATTTT. The encoded protein is CASSQGEGFGNTIYF.

V gene TRBV10-3 combines with J gene TRBJ1-2, with D unresolved. CDR1 is ENHRY, CDR2 SYGVKD, per germline. V gave up 5 bases and J gave up 4 bases, with 17 bases separating them. The CDR3 is 15 amino acids. CDR3 DNA sequence: TGTGCCATCAGTCGTGGGATAGCGGGGTGCTATGGCTACACCTTC. Protein product: CAISRGIAGCYGYTF.

There are many counts of this clonotype. The gene calls are TRBV6-1 and TRBJ2-5, with D possibly being TRBD2 (6 bases). V lost 2 bases and J lost 5, with 18 bases in between. Germline CDR1 is MNHNS and CDR2 is SASEGT. The CDR3 totals 16 residues. CDR3 coding DNA: TGTGCCAGCAGTGAATGGCGGGATCGGTCTTGGGAGACCCAGTACTTC. This codes for CASSEWRDRSWETQYF.

The rearrangement uses TRBV27 and TRBJ1-2; 8 bases map to TRBD1. The germline V gene encodes CDR1 MNHEY and CDR2 SMNVEV (reference sequence). Trimming cost V 4 bases and J 2 bases; bases outside gene matches: 6. The CDR3 length is 15 residues. The CDR3 reads CASSSPGTGNYGYTF. CDR3 DNA: TGTGCCAGCAGTTCCCCCGGGACAGGCAACTATGGCTACACCTTC.

This clonotype was seen more than once but under ten times. This sequence may be a read error, since a much larger clone differs from it by one base. The genes are TRBV7-7 and TRBJ2-5; tentatively, D is TRBD1 (6 bases). Germline V gives CDR1 SSHAT, CDR2 FNYEAQ (reference sequence). The CDR3 totals 15 residues. In nucleotides, the CDR3 is TGTGCTAGCAGCCTTCGGGACAACTGGCAAGAGACCCAGCACTTC. This gives the protein CASSLRDNWQETQHF. The full variable domain, in which reference TRBV7-7 and TRBJ2-5 provide the parts outside the CDR3, is GAGVSQSPRYKVTKRGQDVTLRCDPISSHATLYWYQQALGQGPEFLTYFNYEAQPDKSGLPSDRFSAERPEGSISTLTIQRTEQRDSAMYRCASSLRDNWQETQHFGPGTRLLVL.

This clonotype was recorded at least ten times. The chain recombines TRBV11-2 with TRBJ1-2; possibly TRBD1 for D (5 bases). CDR1 SGHAT and CDR2 FQNNGV come from the germline V gene. Trimming removed 1 base from V and 2 bases from J, with 8 bases in between. This CDR3 is built from 14 residues. CDR3 nucleotide sequence: TGTGCCAGCAGCTTAGGGAGGGGCAACTATGGCTACACCTTC. It specifies CASSLGRGNYGYTF.

In the case of this clonotype: One base away lies a much larger clone, so this may be a sequencing read error. V usage is TRBV18 and J usage is TRBJ2-2; no clear D. Germline V gene sequence: CDR1 KGHSH, CDR2 LQKENI. The CDR3 extends over 14 amino acids. V was pared by 7 bases and J by 3 bases, with 12 bases between. CDR3 amino acids: CASYEMTDTGELFF. The CDR3 nucleotides read TGTGCCAGCTACGAAATGACGGACACCGGGGAGCTGTTTTTT. The full variable domain, rest sourced from reference TRBV18 and TRBJ2-2, is NAGVMQNPRHLVRRRGQEARLRCSPMKGHSHVYWYRQLPEEGLKFMVYLQKENIIDESGMPKERFSAEFPKEGPSILRIQQVVRGDSAAYFCASYEMTDTGELFFGEGSRLTVL.

This clonotype was observed a few times. This chain uses TRBV5-8 with TRBJ2-5; the D is unclear. Trimming shortened V by 2 bases and J by 2 bases, and 13 bases separated the two germline ends. The CDR3 is 15 amino acids. The germline V gene has CDR1 SGHTS and CDR2 YDEGEE. The DNA for the CDR3 is TGTGCCAGCAGCTTATTTGGCGCCAGGCAAGAGACCCAGTACTTC. It translates to CASSLFGARQETQYF.

This clonotype was picked up one time. The junction departs from germline at one end; a sequencing error may be responsible. CDR3 loop: CAGSYSGGDEQFF. CDR3 coding DNA: TGTGCCGGCAGTTACTCGGGAGGGGATGAGCAGTTCTTC. The V gene is TRBV6-5, the J gene TRBJ2-1; 8 bases fit TRBD2. Per germline, CDR1 MNHEY and CDR2 SVGAGI. The CDR3 totals 13 residues.

V is TRBV9 and J is TRBJ2-3; TRBD2 matches at 8 bases. V was clipped by 3 bases and J by 0 bases; unmatched bases: 9. The CDR3 sequence is 17 residues long. In germline, CDR1 is SGDLS, CDR2 YYNGEE. The CDR3 region has the DNA TGTGCCAGCAGCGCTCCAATAGCGGGGCTTAGCACAGATACGCAGTATTTT. It translates to CASSAPIAGLSTDTQYF.

This clonotype was picked up a small number of times. This chain joins TRBV6-2 or TRBV6-3 and TRBJ2-3; TRBD1 aligns across 7 bases. CDR3 size: 18 residues. Germline loops: CDR1 MNHEY, CDR2 SVGEGT. Trimming removed 2 bases from V and 5 bases from J; junction bases left unmatched: 16. The chain's CDR3 is CASSYVAVARGNLDTQYF. The DNA of the CDR3 is TGTGCCAGCAGTTACGTTGCGGTGGCCAGGGGGAATTTAGATACGCAGTATTTT.